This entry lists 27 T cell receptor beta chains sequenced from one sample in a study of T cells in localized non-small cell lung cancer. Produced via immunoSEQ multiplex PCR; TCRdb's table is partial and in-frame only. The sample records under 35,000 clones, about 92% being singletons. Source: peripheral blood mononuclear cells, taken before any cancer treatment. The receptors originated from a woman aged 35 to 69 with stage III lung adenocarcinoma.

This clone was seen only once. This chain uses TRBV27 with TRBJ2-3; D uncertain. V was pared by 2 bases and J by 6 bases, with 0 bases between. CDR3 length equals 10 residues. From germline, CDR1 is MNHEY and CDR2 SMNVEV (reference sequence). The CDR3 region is CASSLDTQYF. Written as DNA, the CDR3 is TGTGCCAGCAGTTTAGATACGCAGTATTTT.

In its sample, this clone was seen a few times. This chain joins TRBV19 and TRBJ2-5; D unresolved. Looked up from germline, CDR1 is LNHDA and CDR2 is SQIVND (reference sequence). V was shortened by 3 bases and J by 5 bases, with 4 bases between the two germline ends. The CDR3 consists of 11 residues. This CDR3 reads CASSMGETQYF. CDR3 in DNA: TGTGCCAGTAGTATGGGGGAGACCCAGTACTTC.

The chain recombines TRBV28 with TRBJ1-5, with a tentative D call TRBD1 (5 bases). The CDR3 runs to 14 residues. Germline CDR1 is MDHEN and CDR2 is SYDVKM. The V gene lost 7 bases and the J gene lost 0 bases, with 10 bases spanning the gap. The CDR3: CASTPGVSNQPQHF. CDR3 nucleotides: TGTGCCAGCACCCCGGGGGTTAGCAATCAGCCCCAGCATTTT.

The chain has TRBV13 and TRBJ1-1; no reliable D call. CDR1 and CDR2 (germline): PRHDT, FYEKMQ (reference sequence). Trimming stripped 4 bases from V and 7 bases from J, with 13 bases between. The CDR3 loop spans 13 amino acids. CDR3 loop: CASSSGQFVEAFF. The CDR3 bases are TGTGCCAGCAGCTCCGGGCAGTTCGTTGAAGCTTTCTTT.

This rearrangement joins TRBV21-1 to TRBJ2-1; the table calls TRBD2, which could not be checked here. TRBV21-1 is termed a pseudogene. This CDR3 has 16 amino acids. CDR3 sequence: CASSKGPRGGYNEQFF. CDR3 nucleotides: TGTGCCAGCAGCAAAGGTCCGAGGGGGGGCTACAATGAGCAGTTCTTC.

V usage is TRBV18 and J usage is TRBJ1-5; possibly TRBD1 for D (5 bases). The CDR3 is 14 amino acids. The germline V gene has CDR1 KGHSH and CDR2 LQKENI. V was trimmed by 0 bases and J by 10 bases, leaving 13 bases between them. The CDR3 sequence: CASSPPADQGPQHF. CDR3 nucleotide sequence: TGTGCCAGCTCACCACCGGCGGACCAGGGCCCCCAGCATTTT.

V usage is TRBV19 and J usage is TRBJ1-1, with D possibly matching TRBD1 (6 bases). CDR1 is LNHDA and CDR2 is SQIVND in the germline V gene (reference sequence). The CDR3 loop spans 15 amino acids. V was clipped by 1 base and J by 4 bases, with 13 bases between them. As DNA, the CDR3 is TGTGCCAGTAGTATAGTACAGGGAGGCCGCACTGAAGCTTTCTTT. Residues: CASSIVQGGRTEAFF.

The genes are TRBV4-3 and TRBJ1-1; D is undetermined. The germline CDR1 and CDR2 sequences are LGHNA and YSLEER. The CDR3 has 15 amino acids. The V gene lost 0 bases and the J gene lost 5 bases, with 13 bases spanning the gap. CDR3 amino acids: CASSQEWPSQTEAFF. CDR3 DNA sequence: TGCGCCAGCAGCCAAGAGTGGCCCTCCCAAACTGAAGCTTTCTTT.

This CDR3 reads CATSRDPDGNQPQHF. In DNA, the CDR3 is TGTGCCACCAGCAGAGACCCGGACGGGAATCAGCCCCAGCATTTT. The V call is TRBV15, the J call TRBJ1-5; no firm D call. Germline CDR1 is LNHNV and CDR2 is YYDKDF (reference sequence). The CDR3 contains 15 residues. V lost 0 bases and J 4 bases, leaving 10 bases between the germline ends.

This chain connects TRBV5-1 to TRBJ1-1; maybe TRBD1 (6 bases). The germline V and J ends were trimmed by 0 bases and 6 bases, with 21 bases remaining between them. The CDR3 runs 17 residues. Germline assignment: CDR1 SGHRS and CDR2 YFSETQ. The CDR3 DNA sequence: TGCGCCAGCAGCTTGGGACGCAGGGGCGCGCACGGGGCTGAAGCTTTCTTT. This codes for CASSLGRRGAHGAEAFF.

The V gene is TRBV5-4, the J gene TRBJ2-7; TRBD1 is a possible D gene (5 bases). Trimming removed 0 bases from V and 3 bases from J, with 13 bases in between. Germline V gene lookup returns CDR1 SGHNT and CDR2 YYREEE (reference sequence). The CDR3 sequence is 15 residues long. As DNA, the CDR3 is TGTGCCAGCAGCTTGGGCCAGGGAAGTCACTACGAGCAGTACTTC. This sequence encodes CASSLGQGSHYEQYF.

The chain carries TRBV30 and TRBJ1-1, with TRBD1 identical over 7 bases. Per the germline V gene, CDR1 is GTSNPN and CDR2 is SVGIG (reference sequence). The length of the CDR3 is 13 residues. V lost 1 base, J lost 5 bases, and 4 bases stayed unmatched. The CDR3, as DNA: TGTGCCTGGAGTGCGGACAGGAGGACTGAAGCTTTCTTT. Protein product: CAWSADRRTEAFF.

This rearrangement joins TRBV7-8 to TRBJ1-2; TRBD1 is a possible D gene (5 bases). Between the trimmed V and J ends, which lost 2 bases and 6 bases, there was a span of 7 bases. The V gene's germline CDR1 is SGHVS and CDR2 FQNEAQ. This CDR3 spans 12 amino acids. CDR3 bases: TGTGCCAGCAGCTTAAGGGGAGATGGCTACACCTTC. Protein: CASSLRGDGYTF. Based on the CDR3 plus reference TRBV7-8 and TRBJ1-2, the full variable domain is GAGVSQSPRYKVAKRGQDVALRCDPISGHVSLFWYQQALGQGPEFLTYFQNEAQLDKSGLPSDRFFAERPEGSVSTLKIQRTQQEDSAVYLCASSLRGDGYTFGSGTRLTVV.

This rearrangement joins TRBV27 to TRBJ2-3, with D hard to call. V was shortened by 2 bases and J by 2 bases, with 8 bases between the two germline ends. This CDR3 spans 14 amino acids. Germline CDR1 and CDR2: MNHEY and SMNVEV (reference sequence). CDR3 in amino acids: CASSLDGNTDTQYF. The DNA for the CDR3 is TGTGCCAGCAGTTTAGATGGGAACACAGATACGCAGTATTTT.

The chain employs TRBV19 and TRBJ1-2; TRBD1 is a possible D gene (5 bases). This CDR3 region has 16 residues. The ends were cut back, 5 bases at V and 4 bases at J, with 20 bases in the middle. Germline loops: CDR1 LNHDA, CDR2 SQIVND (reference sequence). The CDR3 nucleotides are TGTGCCAGTAGTTACAGCGGGGATCCCACAGGCTATGGCTACACCTTC. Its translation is CASSYSGDPTGYGYTF.

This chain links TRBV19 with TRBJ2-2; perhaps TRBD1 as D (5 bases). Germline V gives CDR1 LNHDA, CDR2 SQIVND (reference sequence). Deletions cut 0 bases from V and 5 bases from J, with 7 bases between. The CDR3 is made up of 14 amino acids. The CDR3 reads CASSIDSGTGELFF. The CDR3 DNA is TGTGCCAGTAGTATAGATTCAGGGACCGGGGAGCTGTTTTTT.

The CDR3 reads CATSRQTGDEQYF. The CDR3 DNA reads TGTGCCACCAGCAGACAGACAGGGGACGAGCAGTACTTC. The rearrangement links TRBV15 to TRBJ2-7; TRBD1 matches 8 bases. The CDR3 runs 13 residues. Losses at the gene ends were 2 bases for V and 5 bases for J; bases not matched to a gene: 2. CDR1 and CDR2 (germline): LNHNV, YYDKDF (reference sequence).

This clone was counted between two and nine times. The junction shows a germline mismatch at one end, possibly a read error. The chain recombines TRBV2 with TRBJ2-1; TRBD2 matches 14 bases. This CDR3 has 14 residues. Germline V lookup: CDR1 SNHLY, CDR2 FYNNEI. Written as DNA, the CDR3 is TGTGCCAGCAGTGGCCCGACTAGCGGGAGGGCGAAAGTCTTC. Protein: CASSGPTSGRAKVF.

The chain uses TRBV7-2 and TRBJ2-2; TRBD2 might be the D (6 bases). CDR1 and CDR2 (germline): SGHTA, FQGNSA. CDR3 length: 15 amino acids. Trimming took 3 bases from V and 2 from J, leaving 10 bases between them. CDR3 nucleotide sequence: TGTGCCAGCAGCTTGGGAGGATTCAACACCGGGGAGCTGTTTTTT. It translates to CASSLGGFNTGELFF.

The CDR3 sequence is CASSLYSGSSSYNEQFF. The DNA of the CDR3 is TGTGCCAGCAGTTTATATAGCGGGAGTTCTTCCTACAATGAGCAGTTCTTC. The J gene is TRBJ2-1, the V gene TRBV7-8; 9 bases line up with TRBD2. The CDR3 extends over 17 amino acids. In germline, CDR1 is SGHVS, CDR2 FQNEAQ. V lost 6 bases, J lost 1 base, and 10 bases stayed unmatched.

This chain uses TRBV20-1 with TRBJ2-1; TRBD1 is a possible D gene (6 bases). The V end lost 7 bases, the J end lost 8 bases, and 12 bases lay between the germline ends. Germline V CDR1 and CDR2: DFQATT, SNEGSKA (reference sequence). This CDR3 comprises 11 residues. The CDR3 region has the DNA TGCAGTGGGACAGTAGACGATGAGCAGTTCTTC. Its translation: CSGTVDDEQFF.

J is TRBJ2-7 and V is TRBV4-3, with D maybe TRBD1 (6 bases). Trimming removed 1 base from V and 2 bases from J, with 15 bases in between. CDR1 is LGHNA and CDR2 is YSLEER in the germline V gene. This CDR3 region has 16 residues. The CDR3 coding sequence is TGCGCCAGCAGCCAAGCAGTCGGCAGGGGAACCTACGAGCAGTACTTC. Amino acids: CASSQAVGRGTYEQYF.

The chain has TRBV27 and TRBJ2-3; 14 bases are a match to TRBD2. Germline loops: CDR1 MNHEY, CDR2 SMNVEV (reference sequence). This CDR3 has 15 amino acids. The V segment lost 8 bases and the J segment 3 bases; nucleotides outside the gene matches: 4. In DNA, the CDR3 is TGTGCCAGCGGGACTAGCGGGGGTTGGACAGATACGCAGTATTTT. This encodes CASGTSGGWTDTQYF.

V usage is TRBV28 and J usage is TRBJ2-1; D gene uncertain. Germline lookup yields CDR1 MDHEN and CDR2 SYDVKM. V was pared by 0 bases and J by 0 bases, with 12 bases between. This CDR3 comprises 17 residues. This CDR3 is CASSLWGGRSSYNEQFF. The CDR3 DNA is TGTGCCAGCAGTTTATGGGGTGGCAGGAGCTCCTACAATGAGCAGTTCTTC.

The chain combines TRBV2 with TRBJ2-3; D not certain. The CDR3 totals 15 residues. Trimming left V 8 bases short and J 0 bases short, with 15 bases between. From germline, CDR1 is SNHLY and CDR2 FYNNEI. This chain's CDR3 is CASGTIPPSTDTQYF. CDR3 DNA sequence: TGTGCCAGCGGCACGATCCCTCCTAGCACAGATACGCAGTATTTT.

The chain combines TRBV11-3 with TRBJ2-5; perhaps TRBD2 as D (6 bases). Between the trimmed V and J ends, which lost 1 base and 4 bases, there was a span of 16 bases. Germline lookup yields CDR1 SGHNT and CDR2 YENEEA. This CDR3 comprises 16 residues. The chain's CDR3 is CASSLGSWDSRETQYF. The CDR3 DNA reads TGTGCCAGCAGCTTAGGTAGTTGGGACTCCCGAGAGACCCAGTACTTC.

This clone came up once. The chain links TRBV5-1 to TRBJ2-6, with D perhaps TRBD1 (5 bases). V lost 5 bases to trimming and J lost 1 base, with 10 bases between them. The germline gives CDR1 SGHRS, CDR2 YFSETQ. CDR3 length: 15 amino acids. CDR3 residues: CASRKPGSGANVLTF. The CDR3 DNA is TGCGCCAGCAGAAAGCCAGGGTCTGGGGCCAACGTCCTGACTTTC.